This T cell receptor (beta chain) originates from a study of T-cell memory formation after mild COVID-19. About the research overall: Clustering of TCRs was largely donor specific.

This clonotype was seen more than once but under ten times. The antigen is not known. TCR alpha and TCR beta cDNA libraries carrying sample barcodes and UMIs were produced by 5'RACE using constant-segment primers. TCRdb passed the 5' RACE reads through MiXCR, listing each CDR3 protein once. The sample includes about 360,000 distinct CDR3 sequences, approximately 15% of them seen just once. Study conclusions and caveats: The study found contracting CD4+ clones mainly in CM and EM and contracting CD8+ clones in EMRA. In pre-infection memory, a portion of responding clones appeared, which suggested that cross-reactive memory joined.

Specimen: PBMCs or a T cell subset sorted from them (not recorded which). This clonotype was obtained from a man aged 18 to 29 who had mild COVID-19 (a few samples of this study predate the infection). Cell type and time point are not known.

The CDR3 protein is CASSRTSGTTDTQYF. CDR3 coding DNA: TGCGCCAGCAGCCGAACTAGCGGAACCACAGATACGCAGTATTTT. The rearrangement joins TRBV4-1 to TRBJ2-3, with 8 bases that match TRBD2. CDR1 and CDR2 from the germline V gene are MGHRA and YSYEKL. The CDR3 runs 15 residues. The ends lost 4 bases at V and 2 bases at J; junction bases unmatched: 5.